These T cell receptor beta chains were read from a single sample in a study of blood T cell repertoires in COVID-19. Some clones are missing from TCRdb's copy, which holds only in-frame ones; the method was immunoSEQ multiplex PCR. The table has 250,000 or so clones, about four fifths seen once. The sequencing sample was made of peripheral blood. Receptor source: a woman aged 18-29 years with acute or convalescent COVID-19. CDR3s include the opening cysteine and the closing phenylalanine or tryptophan. Fields, in order: clone size, J gene, V gene, D gene, CDR3 DNA, CDR3 protein. D genes are given only for firm matches. Where a row states a size, it is once, few, many or the class of an expanded clone; other rows omit it.

NA TRBJ1-1 TRBV5-1 TRBD1 TGCGCCAGCAGGCAGGGGGGTTTGAACACTGAAGCTTTCTTT CASRQGGLNTEAFF
NA TRBJ2-1 TRBV7-9 NA TGTGCCAGCAGCTTCGCGGGGAACTCTCACAATGAGCAGTTCTTC CASSFAGNSHNEQFF
once TRBJ2-3 TRBV19 TRBD1 TGTGCCAGTAGTATAGGACAGGGCGGCACAGATACGCAGTATTTT CASSIGQGGTDTQYF
once TRBJ2-2 TRBV29-1 TRBD2 TGCAGCGTTGATTCTAGCGGGGCCGGGGAGCTGTTTTTT CSVDSSGAGELFF
NA TRBJ1-1 TRBV6-5 NA TGTGCCAGCAGTTTCGGCCCGGGACTCCAAAACACTGAAGCTTTCTTT CASSFGPGLQNTEAFF
NA TRBJ2-1 TRBV27 NA TGTGCCAGCAGTGTGGACATTAGCAATGAGCAGTTCTTC CASSVDISNEQFF
NA TRBJ2-1 TRBV12-3/TRBV12-4 NA TGTGCCAACAGCCTCGGGGGCAATGAGCAGTTCTTC CANSLGGNEQFF
NA TRBJ1-2 TRBV7-3 TRBD1 TGTGCCAGCAGCTTAACAACAGGGGGTGGCTACACCTTC CASSLTTGGGYTF
NA TRBJ2-2 TRBV4-2 TRBD1 TGTGCCAGCAGCCAAGTTCCAGGACAGGGGTTTACCGGGGAGCTGTTTTTT CASSQVPGQGFTGELFF
NA TRBJ2-1 TRBV28 TRBD2 TGTGCCAGCAGTTTCGGGACTAGTCGCGACAATGAGCAGTTCTTC CASSFGTSRDNEQFF
NA TRBJ2-1 TRBV18 TRBD2 TGTGCCAGCTCACCCGGACTAGCGGGGGGGGAGATTGAGCAGTTCTTC CASSPGLAGGEIEQFF
once TRBJ2-5 TRBV5-1 TRBD1 TGCGCCAGCAGCTTGGGACGGACAGGCCAAGAGACCCAGTACTTC CASSLGRTGQETQYF
NA TRBJ1-5 TRBV7-9 TRBD1 TGTGCCAGCAGCTTGGGACAGGGGAGCAATCAGCCCCAGCATTTT CASSLGQGSNQPQHF
NA TRBJ2-2 TRBV4-1 TRBD2 TGCGCCAGCAGCCAAGAGGGGACTAGCGGGAGGTCCGGGGAGCTGTTTTTT CASSQEGTSGRSGELFF
NA TRBJ2-1 TRBV18 TRBD2 TGTGCCAGCTCACCCCCTAGCGGGGAGAGCTCCTACAATGAGCAGTTCTTC CASSPPSGESSYNEQFF
few TRBJ2-7 TRBV7-6 NA TGTGCCAGCAGCTTAGTTCTCCACGCGACAGGTAGCGAGCAGTACTTC CASSLVLHATGSEQYF
NA TRBJ1-1 TRBV3-1/TRBV3-2 TRBD1 TGTGCCAGCAGCCCATTCCGGACAGGATTGAACACTGAAGCTTTCTTT CASSPFRTGLNTEAFF
NA TRBJ2-1 TRBV6-2/TRBV6-3 TRBD2 TGTGCCAGCAGTTGGAGGCTAGCGGGATCTGGAGCCTACAATGAGCAGTTCTTC CASSWRLAGSGAYNEQFF
once TRBJ1-2 TRBV14 NA TGTGCCAGCAGTCTCGAGGCAGGGAGGTTTGGCTACACCTTC CASSLEAGRFGYTF
NA TRBJ1-6 TRBV16 TRBD1 TGTGCCAGCAGCCTCCAGATTGGGGGACAGCGACATTCACCCCTCCACTTT CASSLQIGGQRHSPLHF
NA TRBJ2-1 TRBV19 NA TGTGCCAGTACAACGGCAGGGTCCTACAATGAGCAGTTCTTC CASTTAGSYNEQFF
NA TRBJ1-2 TRBV28 NA TGTGCCAGCAGACGACCAGGGGACTATGGCTACACCTTC CASRRPGDYGYTF
many TRBJ2-7 TRBV11-2 NA TGTGCCAGGACCTCAGGGGCAGTCTACGAGCAGTACTTC CARTSGAVYEQYF
NA TRBJ2-7 TRBV4-3 TRBD1 TGCGCCAGCAGTGTTTATACAGGGGACTACGAGCAGTACTTC CASSVYTGDYEQYF